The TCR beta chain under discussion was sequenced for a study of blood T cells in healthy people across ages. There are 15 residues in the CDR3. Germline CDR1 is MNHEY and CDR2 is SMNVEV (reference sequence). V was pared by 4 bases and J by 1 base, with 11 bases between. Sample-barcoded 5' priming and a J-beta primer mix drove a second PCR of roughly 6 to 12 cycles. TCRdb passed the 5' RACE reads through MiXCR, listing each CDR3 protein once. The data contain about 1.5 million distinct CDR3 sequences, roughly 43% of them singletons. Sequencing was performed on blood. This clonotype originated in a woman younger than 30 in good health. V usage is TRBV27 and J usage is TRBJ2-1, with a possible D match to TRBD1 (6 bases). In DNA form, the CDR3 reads TGTGCCAGCAGTTACCAGGGGTCTTCCTACAATGAGCAGTTCTTC. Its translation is CASSYQGSSYNEQFF.